This T cell receptor (beta chain) was observed in a study of read filtering for tumor transcriptome and immune sequencing. Trimming shortened V by 3 bases and J by 1 base, and 5 bases separated the two germline ends. Germline values: CDR1 LNHDA, CDR2 SQIVND (reference sequence). The CDR3 consists of 13 residues. This clonotype was recorded at least ten times. The library was built from roughly 400 ng RNA with molecular barcoded adaptors for alpha/delta and beta/gamma chains. Using its own MiXCR run on the reads, TCRdb lists one record per CDR3 protein. The sample has 130,000 or so distinct CDR3 sequences; around 14% are singletons.

Source material: a population of CD138-negative cells sorted from bone marrow. The clonotype comes from a donor at least 40 years old with multiple myeloma. The chain is built from TRBV19 and TRBJ2-3, with D uncertain. The CDR3 bases are TGTGCCAGTAGTATTCTAGGCACAGATACGCAGTATTTT. This sequence encodes CASSILGTDTQYF.